This T cell receptor beta chain was sequenced during a study of T cell responses to AZD1222 COVID-19 vaccine. Study-level findings and limits: In a largely white British group with more females than males, clonal diversity was possibly underestimated. Spike-specific TCR breadth rose after two AZD1222 doses, and depth rose as well.

The data were produced by immunoSEQ multiplex PCR, yet TCRdb's version contains in-frame clones alone and is incomplete. The sample lists about 90,000 clones, 65% to 90% occurring once. The CDR3 runs 16 residues. Germline CDR1 SGHRS, CDR2 YFSETQ. V lost 1 base, J lost 2 bases, and 13 bases lay in between. A note on this clone: Its antigen is still unknown.

The TCR was taken from an adult in good health. This chain links TRBV5-1 with TRBJ2-1, with TRBD1 as a possible D gene (6 bases). The input for sequencing was peripheral blood, taken on day 0 of AZD1222 vaccination. The CDR3: CASSLLAGVAYNEQFF. CDR3 nucleotide sequence: TGCGCCAGCAGCTTGCTAGCAGGGGTGGCCTACAATGAGCAGTTCTTC.